Presented here are 5 T cell receptor beta chains from one specimen sequenced in a study of T cells in Graves' hyperthyroidism and ophthalmopathy. The investigators amplified TCR beta CDR3 regions from RNA transcripts. TCR CDR3 underwent first-round RT-PCR with the HTBI primer set. TCRdb passed the multiplex PCR reads through MiXCR, listing each CDR3 protein once. This table holds approximately 700,000 distinct CDR3 sequences, roughly 46% found once. Sequencing input: peripheral blood or thyroid tissue (not recorded which). These receptors all stem from an adult man with Graves' disease, either hyperthyroidism or ophthalmopathy (not recorded which).

This chain joins TRBV20-1 and TRBJ1-6; 7 positions agree with TRBD1. The CDR3 length is 12 residues. The germline CDR1 and CDR2 sequences are DFQATT and SNEGSKA (reference sequence). CDR3 DNA sequence: TGCAGGGCAAGACAGGGTACTTCACCCCTCCACTTT. As protein: CRARQGTSPLHF.

The genes are TRBV7-8 and TRBJ1-5; 7 bases line up with TRBD1. Germline CDR1 and CDR2: SGHVS and FQNEAQ. Unmatched junction bases numbered 16, after V lost 6 bases and J lost 5 bases. CDR3 length equals 17 residues. CDR3 in amino acids: CASRPSVRQGGYQPQHF. CDR3 coding DNA: TGTGCCAGCAGGCCATCAGTTCGGCAGGGGGGGTATCAGCCCCAGCATTTT.

A few counts support this clonotype. The chain links TRBV5-1 to TRBJ2-7, with 9 bases matching TRBD2. The CDR3 spans 16 residues. CDR1 and CDR2 from the germline V gene are SGHRS and YFSETQ. V was clipped by 0 bases and J by 1 base; unmatched bases: 5. In DNA form, the CDR3 reads TGCGCCAGCAGCTTGGTTGGGGGACTAGCTTCCTACGAGCAGTACTTC. Translated, it gives CASSLVGGLASYEQYF.

This chain joins TRBV5-1 and TRBJ1-4; D ambiguous. V shed 5 bases and J shed 0 bases, with 11 bases lying between them. Germline lookup yields CDR1 SGHRS and CDR2 YFSETQ. The CDR3 covers 15 residues. The CDR3, as DNA: TGCGCCAGCAGACAACACAGCTCAACTAATGAAAAACTGTTTTTT. Protein sequence: CASRQHSSTNEKLFF.

This clonotype was recorded many times. The chain links TRBV10-2 to TRBJ2-2; D gene unclear. Trimming removed 2 bases at V and 13 bases at J, with 8 bases between. CDR1 is WSHSY and CDR2 is SAAADI in the germline V gene. There are 11 residues in the CDR3. CDR3 amino acids: CASSEKYGLFF. The CDR3 DNA reads as TGCGCCAGCAGTGAGAAATACGGGCTGTTTTTT.